This T cell receptor (beta chain) was recorded in a study of control samples from healthy donors and cancer patients. Produced via immunoSEQ multiplex PCR; TCRdb's table is partial and in-frame only. The sample yields about 120,000 clones, around 92% seen once. The CDR3 spans 13 residues. Per the germline V gene, CDR1 is SNHLY and CDR2 is FYNNEI. V lost 2 bases and J 5 bases, leaving 9 bases between the germline ends. The V gene is TRBV2, the J gene TRBJ2-5; D is ambiguous. The sequence was collected from a man aged 50-60 years in good health. The sequencing input was blood. CDR3 sequence reads: CASSERIRETQYF. The CDR3 DNA sequence: TGTGCCAGCAGTGAACGGATCCGGGAGACCCAGTACTTC.